The rows below give T cell receptor beta chains drawn from one sample of a study of blood T cell repertoires in COVID-19. Clones were read by immunoSEQ multiplex PCR, and TCRdb kept only the in-frame ones, dropping some. Of 150,000 to 190,000 clones in the sample, 70% to 90% were seen once. The sequenced material came from peripheral blood. These receptors all come from a woman aged 60-75 years with COVID-19, enrolled during active disease. Both conserved end residues are part of each CDR3. D genes are given only for firm matches. Clone size appears in some rows only: once, few, many, or a class for an expanded clone.

clone size: once; J gene: TRBJ2-1; V gene: TRBV11-3; D gene: NA; CDR3 protein: CASSLRDFNEQFF; CDR3 DNA: TGTGCCAGCAGCTTAAGAGACTTCAATGAGCAGTTCTTC
clone size: NA; J gene: TRBJ1-5; V gene: TRBV7-9; D gene: NA; CDR3 protein: CASSPEGFVNQPQHF; CDR3 DNA: TGTGCCAGCAGCCCAGAGGGATTTGTAAATCAGCCCCAGCATTTT
clone size: few; J gene: TRBJ1-3; V gene: TRBV10-3; D gene: NA; CDR3 protein: CAISDEGPGNTIYF; CDR3 DNA: TGTGCCATCAGTGACGAGGGCCCTGGAAACACCATATATTTT
clone size: NA; J gene: TRBJ2-1; V gene: TRBV2; D gene: TRBD1; CDR3 protein: CASTKDRSYNEQFF; CDR3 DNA: TGTGCCAGCACCAAGGACAGGTCCTACAATGAGCAGTTCTTC
clone size: NA; J gene: TRBJ1-1; V gene: TRBV5-1; D gene: NA; CDR3 protein: CASSLSVAGGRTEAFF; CDR3 DNA: TGCGCCAGCAGCTTGTCCGTCGCGGGGGGCCGGACTGAAGCTTTCTTT
clone size: NA; J gene: TRBJ1-2; V gene: TRBV4-2; D gene: NA; CDR3 protein: CASSQDQQGRHGYTF; CDR3 DNA: TGTGCCAGCAGCCAAGATCAGCAGGGTCGGCATGGCTACACCTTC
clone size: NA; J gene: TRBJ1-2; V gene: TRBV10-3; D gene: NA; CDR3 protein: CAISAQGTYGYTF; CDR3 DNA: TGTGCCATCAGCGCTCAGGGTACCTATGGCTACACCTTC
clone size: NA; J gene: TRBJ2-2; V gene: TRBV30; D gene: TRBD1; CDR3 protein: CAWRTGGYTGELFF; CDR3 DNA: TGTGCCTGGAGAACAGGGGGCTACACCGGGGAGCTGTTTTTT
clone size: NA; J gene: TRBJ2-1; V gene: TRBV5-1; D gene: NA; CDR3 protein: CASSSTRDTIPYNEQFF; CDR3 DNA: TGCGCCAGCAGCTCGACTCGGGACACGATACCATACAATGAGCAGTTCTTC
clone size: NA; J gene: TRBJ1-1; V gene: TRBV6-5; D gene: TRBD1; CDR3 protein: CASRIQGAGEAFF; CDR3 DNA: TGTGCCAGCAGGATACAGGGGGCAGGGGAAGCTTTCTTT
clone size: NA; J gene: TRBJ2-5; V gene: TRBV5-1; D gene: TRBD2; CDR3 protein: CASSSGLAGGPGRETQYF; CDR3 DNA: TGCGCCAGCAGCTCGGGACTAGCGGGGGGGCCGGGAAGAGAGACCCAGTACTTC
clone size: NA; J gene: TRBJ1-1; V gene: TRBV6-5; D gene: NA; CDR3 protein: CASSGGVMNTEAFF; CDR3 DNA: TGTGCCAGCAGCGGGGGAGTCATGAACACTGAAGCTTTCTTT
clone size: NA; J gene: TRBJ1-2; V gene: TRBV5-8; D gene: TRBD1; CDR3 protein: CASSTGQGAFYGYTF; CDR3 DNA: TGTGCCAGCAGCACCGGACAGGGGGCCTTCTATGGCTACACCTTC
clone size: NA; J gene: TRBJ2-2; V gene: TRBV12-5; D gene: TRBD2; CDR3 protein: CASGSRLAGGGTGELFF; CDR3 DNA: TGTGCTAGTGGTTCGCGACTAGCGGGAGGCGGGACCGGGGAGCTGTTTTTT
clone size: NA; J gene: TRBJ2-5; V gene: TRBV29-1; D gene: NA; CDR3 protein: CSAETSQETQYF; CDR3 DNA: TGCAGCGCCGAGACTTCCCAAGAGACCCAGTACTTC
clone size: NA; J gene: TRBJ1-3; V gene: TRBV3-1/TRBV3-2; D gene: NA; CDR3 protein: CASSREGQISGNTIYF; CDR3 DNA: TGTGCCAGCAGCCGAGAGGGACAAATCTCTGGAAACACCATATATTTT
clone size: few; J gene: TRBJ2-2; V gene: TRBV5-8; D gene: TRBD2; CDR3 protein: CASSLGRLANTGELFF; CDR3 DNA: TGTGCCAGCTCGTTGGGCCGACTAGCAAACACCGGGGAGCTGTTTTTT
clone size: NA; J gene: TRBJ1-2; V gene: TRBV7-8; D gene: NA; CDR3 protein: CASSFGRGKGTPKGYTF; CDR3 DNA: TGTGCCAGCAGTTTCGGAAGGGGCAAGGGGACTCCAAAGGGCTACACCTTC
clone size: NA; J gene: TRBJ1-1; V gene: TRBV12-5; D gene: NA; CDR3 protein: CASGHRGNTEAFF; CDR3 DNA: TGTGCTAGTGGTCATAGGGGGAACACTGAAGCTTTCTTT
clone size: NA; J gene: TRBJ2-4; V gene: TRBV9; D gene: NA; CDR3 protein: CASSVDWRGNIQYF; CDR3 DNA: TGTGCCAGCAGCGTAGACTGGAGGGGAAACATTCAGTACTTC
clone size: NA; J gene: TRBJ1-6; V gene: TRBV14; D gene: NA; CDR3 protein: CASSHRLGRGDSPLHF; CDR3 DNA: TGTGCCAGCAGCCATCGCCTGGGTCGGGGGGATTCACCCCTCCACTTT
clone size: NA; J gene: TRBJ1-4; V gene: TRBV9; D gene: TRBD1; CDR3 protein: CASSTRTGDEKLFF; CDR3 DNA: TGTGCCAGCAGCACCCGGACAGGGGATGAAAAACTGTTTTTT
clone size: NA; J gene: TRBJ2-5; V gene: TRBV5-1; D gene: TRBD1; CDR3 protein: CASSLGTGAETQYF; CDR3 DNA: TGCGCCAGCAGCTTAGGGACAGGAGCAGAGACCCAGTACTTC
clone size: NA; J gene: TRBJ1-4; V gene: TRBV6-5; D gene: NA; CDR3 protein: CASRPSGRREKLFF; CDR3 DNA: TGTGCCAGCAGACCTTCAGGTAGACGAGAAAAACTGTTTTTT
clone size: NA; J gene: TRBJ1-5; V gene: TRBV11-2; D gene: NA; CDR3 protein: CASSLDRGGDQPQHF; CDR3 DNA: TGTGCCAGCAGCTTAGATCGAGGGGGGGATCAGCCCCAGCATTTT
clone size: NA; J gene: TRBJ1-5; V gene: TRBV19; D gene: NA; CDR3 protein: CASRGQGSGNQPQHF; CDR3 DNA: TGTGCCAGTAGGGGTCAGGGGAGCGGCAATCAGCCCCAGCATTTT
clone size: NA; J gene: TRBJ1-5; V gene: TRBV7-7; D gene: TRBD1; CDR3 protein: CASSLDRDQPQHF; CDR3 DNA: TGTGCTAGCAGCCTGGACAGGGATCAGCCCCAGCATTTT
clone size: NA; J gene: TRBJ2-1; V gene: TRBV19; D gene: NA; CDR3 protein: CASTTRERYNEQFF; CDR3 DNA: TGTGCCAGTACTACCCGGGAGCGCTACAATGAGCAGTTCTTC
clone size: NA; J gene: TRBJ2-3; V gene: TRBV19; D gene: TRBD1; CDR3 protein: CASSRQGVSTDTQYF; CDR3 DNA: TGTGCCAGTAGTAGACAGGGCGTGAGCACAGATACGCAGTATTTT
clone size: few; J gene: TRBJ2-7; V gene: TRBV27; D gene: TRBD2; CDR3 protein: CASSFGGGTYSYEQYF; CDR3 DNA: TGTGCCAGCAGTTTTGGGGGGGGAACCTACTCCTACGAGCAGTACTTC
clone size: NA; J gene: TRBJ1-4; V gene: TRBV30; D gene: NA; CDR3 protein: CAWGLGGGSEKLFF; CDR3 DNA: TGTGCCTGGGGGCTAGGGGGGGGGAGTGAAAAACTGTTTTTT
clone size: NA; J gene: TRBJ2-7; V gene: TRBV19; D gene: TRBD1; CDR3 protein: CASGTGVEQYF; CDR3 DNA: TGTGCCAGCGGGACAGGGGTCGAGCAGTACTTC
clone size: NA; J gene: TRBJ2-3; V gene: TRBV18; D gene: TRBD2; CDR3 protein: CASSPSLLAGVDTQYF; CDR3 DNA: TGTGCCAGCTCACCATCATTGCTAGCGGGAGTAGATACGCAGTATTTT
clone size: NA; J gene: TRBJ1-2; V gene: TRBV2; D gene: TRBD1; CDR3 protein: CASSVGQGNYGYTF; CDR3 DNA: TGTGCCAGCAGTGTGGGACAGGGGAACTATGGCTACACCTTC
clone size: medium-sized; J gene: TRBJ1-1; V gene: TRBV19; D gene: NA; CDR3 protein: CASSMGGTEAFF; CDR3 DNA: TGTGCCAGTAGTATGGGAGGGACTGAAGCTTTCTTT
clone size: once; J gene: TRBJ2-3; V gene: TRBV5-6; D gene: TRBD2; CDR3 protein: CASSRGTSGTDTQYF; CDR3 DNA: TGTGCCAGCAGCCGCGGGACTAGCGGCACAGATACGCAGTATTTT
clone size: NA; J gene: TRBJ2-7; V gene: TRBV5-1; D gene: TRBD2; CDR3 protein: CASSPRTSGAYEQYF; CDR3 DNA: TGCGCCAGCAGCCCAAGGACTAGTGGAGCCTACGAGCAGTACTTC
clone size: NA; J gene: TRBJ1-5; V gene: TRBV4-1; D gene: NA; CDR3 protein: CASSQQQVQPQHF; CDR3 DNA: TGCGCCAGCAGCCAGCAGCAGGTTCAGCCCCAGCATTTT
clone size: NA; J gene: TRBJ1-5; V gene: TRBV6-5; D gene: NA; CDR3 protein: CASRTGQGQPQHF; CDR3 DNA: TGTGCCAGCAGAACAGGGCAGGGGCAGCCCCAGCATTTT
clone size: NA; J gene: TRBJ1-1; V gene: TRBV6-5; D gene: NA; CDR3 protein: CASSPGGLNTEAFF; CDR3 DNA: TGTGCCAGCAGTCCGGGGGGACTGAACACTGAAGCTTTCTTT
clone size: NA; J gene: TRBJ1-1; V gene: TRBV27; D gene: TRBD1; CDR3 protein: CASSPGTEFEAFF; CDR3 DNA: TGTGCCAGCAGCCCCGGGACAGAATTTGAAGCTTTCTTT
clone size: NA; J gene: TRBJ2-5; V gene: TRBV11-2; D gene: NA; CDR3 protein: CASSWTGWRGLETQYF; CDR3 DNA: TGTGCCAGCAGCTGGACTGGTTGGCGGGGGCTTGAGACCCAGTACTTC
clone size: NA; J gene: TRBJ2-1; V gene: TRBV14; D gene: TRBD2; CDR3 protein: CASSPTSGSYNEQFF; CDR3 DNA: TGTGCCAGCAGCCCGACTAGCGGGAGTTACAATGAGCAGTTCTTC
clone size: NA; J gene: TRBJ1-1; V gene: TRBV11-2; D gene: NA; CDR3 protein: CASSLFGDTEAFF; CDR3 DNA: TGTGCCAGCAGCTTATTCGGGGACACTGAAGCTTTCTTT
clone size: NA; J gene: TRBJ2-5; V gene: TRBV7-6; D gene: TRBD1; CDR3 protein: CASSSGQGMETQYF; CDR3 DNA: TGTGCCAGCAGCTCTGGACAGGGTATGGAGACCCAGTACTTC
clone size: few; J gene: TRBJ1-2; V gene: TRBV27; D gene: NA; CDR3 protein: CASSFVGGLGYTF; CDR3 DNA: TGTGCCAGCAGTTTTGTCGGGGGTTTAGGCTACACCTTC
clone size: NA; J gene: TRBJ1-5; V gene: TRBV21-1; D gene: NA; CDR3 protein: CASSKEAGCDQPQHF; CDR3 DNA: TGTGCCAGCAGCAAAGAGGCAGGGTGCGATCAGCCCCAGCATTTT